This T cell receptor beta chain was recovered during a study of long-term antiretroviral therapy in people with HIV. Study observations and caveats: Although diversity increased after ART, it remained lower than in transplant donor controls.

Worth noting for this clone: What it recognizes is unknown.

Survey-level resolution applied to immunoSEQ assay v3.0. Sequencing was performed with immunoSEQ multiplex PCR; in TCRdb, only in-frame clones are kept and a portion is missing. The sample records 25,000 to 40,000 clones, 97% being singletons. Germline lookup yields CDR1 SQVTM and CDR2 ANQGSEA. The CDR3 is 13 residues long. Trimming took 7 bases from V and 4 from J, leaving 14 bases between them. The receptor was isolated from a man aged 25 to 40 with HIV. The rearrangement joins TRBV29-1 to TRBJ2-1; TRBD1 is a possible D gene (5 bases). The sample was unsorted PBMCs, taken 7.6 years after starting antiretroviral therapy. As DNA, the CDR3 is TGCAGCGCCCTACGGACATTTTACAATGAGCAGTTCTTC. Protein sequence: CSALRTFYNEQFF.